These T cell receptor beta chains were read from a single sample in a study of follicular helper T cells after annual influenza vaccination. The repertoire was sequenced with immunoSEQ multiplex PCR; TCRdb's copy has only in-frame clones and lacks some. The sample has some 9,900 clones, about 80% seen once; the top ten hold about 0.8%. The material sequenced was CXCR5- memory CD4+ T cells sorted from blood, taken 7 days after influenza vaccination. The receptors originated from an adult who received the influenza vaccine. Each CDR3 is given without its conserved first and last residue. Where a row states a size, it is once, few, many or the class of an expanded clone; other rows omit it.

j_call	clone_size	v_call	cdr3_aa
TRBJ2-1	once	TRBV11-1	ASSYGVASSYNEQF
TRBJ2-5	NA	TRBV7-2	ASSLAHVRGETQY
TRBJ1-4	NA	TRBV15	ATSRELGKTLREKLF
TRBJ1-1	NA	TRBV29-1	SVRATGTTDEAF
TRBJ2-5	NA	TRBV6-1	ASSRTTARQETQY
TRBJ1-5	NA	TRBV28	ASSFPSSNQPQH
TRBJ2-7	once	TRBV7-8	ASSWGQGSYEQY
TRBJ2-7	NA	TRBV18	ASSPQLEDYEQY
TRBJ2-1	NA	TRBV5-1	ASSSPGLAGKEQF
TRBJ1-2	few	TRBV7-2	ASSSTGSPGYGYT
TRBJ1-5	once	TRBV7-2	ASSLETGVNQPQH
TRBJ1-6	NA	TRBV9	ASSADPGGESYNSPLH
TRBJ2-3	NA	TRBV7-3	ASSPRDRGSRDTQY
TRBJ2-7	few	TRBV19	ASSADRGYEQY
TRBJ1-5	NA	TRBV28	ASSSPGQGAVRQPQH
TRBJ2-2	few	TRBV5-8	ASSWDSGGNTGELF
TRBJ2-2	NA	TRBV28	ASSPGTSGSSGELF
TRBJ2-5	NA	TRBV7-7	ASSLLTGTAMQETQY
TRBJ2-7	few	TRBV6-6	ASSRTSSSYEQY
TRBJ2-1	NA	TRBV6-1	ASSERTSGYNEQF
TRBJ2-2	NA	TRBV7-2	ASSLGQRNTGELF
TRBJ1-5	NA	TRBV6-5	ASSSTQGQLNQPQH
TRBJ1-1	NA	TRBV27	ASSFHRNTEAF
TRBJ1-5	NA	TRBV2	ASCGEQGFNQPQH
TRBJ1-1	few	TRBV10-1	ASSERSGGLNTEAF
TRBJ2-7	NA	TRBV10-3	AISPGTSSYEQY
TRBJ1-6	few	TRBV7-2	ASSLVESGSGSPLH
TRBJ1-4	NA	TRBV28	ASSNTGMGTTNEKLF
TRBJ2-3	NA	TRBV30	AGSGGFSTDTQY
TRBJ2-6	NA	TRBV4-2	ASSLNIGSSGANVLT
TRBJ1-1	NA	TRBV28	ASSFPQGGTEAF
TRBJ2-1	once	TRBV6-5	ASMLLEAGGF
TRBJ2-7	NA	TRBV5-5	ASSLAGGQGAYEQY
TRBJ1-1	few	TRBV5-1	ASSGPTGRNTEAF
TRBJ2-5	NA	TRBV19	ASSSAQETQY
TRBJ1-3	once	TRBV7-2	ASSFGTGGPGNTIY
TRBJ2-7	NA	TRBV5-5	ASSFRDRQAYEQY
TRBJ1-3	NA	TRBV7-9	ASSLRTGGLGNTIY
TRBJ2-1	NA	TRBV12-5	ASGLQVDAEQF
TRBJ2-6	NA	TRBV6-1	ASSGANVLT
TRBJ1-5	NA	TRBV28	ASSLRQGGIQPQH
TRBJ2-5	NA	TRBV4-2	ASSPNRPGRQETQY
TRBJ1-3	NA	TRBV5-4	ASSLDRGSGNTIY
TRBJ1-3	few	TRBV6-1	ASIRSSYSGNTIY
TRBJ2-5	NA	TRBV7-9	ASSQKRIQETQY
TRBJ2-3	NA	TRBV19	ASRTRSADTQY
TRBJ2-5	NA	TRBV5-1	ASSLEGPQETQY
TRBJ2-2	once	TRBV6-5	ASSGVYGELF
TRBJ2-3	once	TRBV27	ASSWATSGREPLNTDTQY
TRBJ1-2	NA	TRBV4-3	ASSRAQGAWGYGYT